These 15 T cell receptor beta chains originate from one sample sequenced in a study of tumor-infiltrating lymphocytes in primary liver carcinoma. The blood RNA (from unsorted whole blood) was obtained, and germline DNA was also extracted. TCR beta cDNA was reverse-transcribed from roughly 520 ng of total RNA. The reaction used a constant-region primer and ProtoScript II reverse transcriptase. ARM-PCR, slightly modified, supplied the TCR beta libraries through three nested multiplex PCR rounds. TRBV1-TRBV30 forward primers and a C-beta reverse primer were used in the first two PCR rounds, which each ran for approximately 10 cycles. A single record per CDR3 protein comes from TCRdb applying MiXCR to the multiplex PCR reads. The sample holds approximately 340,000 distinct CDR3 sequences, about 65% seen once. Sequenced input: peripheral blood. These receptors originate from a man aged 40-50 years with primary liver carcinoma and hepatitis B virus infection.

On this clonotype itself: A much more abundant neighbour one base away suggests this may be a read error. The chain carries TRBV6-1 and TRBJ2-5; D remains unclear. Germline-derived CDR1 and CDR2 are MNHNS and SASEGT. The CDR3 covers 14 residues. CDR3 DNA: TGTGCCAGCAGTGAACAACGAGTACAAGAGATCCAGTACTTC. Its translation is CASSEQRVQEIQYF.

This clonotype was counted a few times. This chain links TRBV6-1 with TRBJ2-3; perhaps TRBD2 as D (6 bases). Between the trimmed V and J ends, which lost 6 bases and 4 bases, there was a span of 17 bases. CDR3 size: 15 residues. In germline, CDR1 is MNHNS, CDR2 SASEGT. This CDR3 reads CASSLSGEAADTQYF. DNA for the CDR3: TGTGCCAGCAGCCTCTCGGGGGAGGCAGCAGATACGCAGTATTTT.

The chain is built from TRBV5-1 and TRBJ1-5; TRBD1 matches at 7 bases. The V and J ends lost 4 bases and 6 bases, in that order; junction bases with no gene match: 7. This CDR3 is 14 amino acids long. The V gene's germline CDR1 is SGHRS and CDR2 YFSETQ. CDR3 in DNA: TGCGCCAGCAGCGCACAGGGGTCGGGTCAGCCCCAGCATTTT. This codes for CASSAQGSGQPQHF.

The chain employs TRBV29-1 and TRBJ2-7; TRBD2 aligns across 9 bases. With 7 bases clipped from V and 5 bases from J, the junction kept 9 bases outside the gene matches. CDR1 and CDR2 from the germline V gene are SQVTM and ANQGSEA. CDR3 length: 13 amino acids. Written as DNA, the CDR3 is TGCAGCGCCGTAGCGGGAGAGGGCCACGAGCAGTACTTC. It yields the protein CSAVAGEGHEQYF.

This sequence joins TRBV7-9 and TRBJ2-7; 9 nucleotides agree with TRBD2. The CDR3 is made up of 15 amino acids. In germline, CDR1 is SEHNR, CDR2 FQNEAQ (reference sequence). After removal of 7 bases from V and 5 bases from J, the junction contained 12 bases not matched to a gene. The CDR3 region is CASTFLASGIHEQYF. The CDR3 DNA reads TGTGCCAGCACCTTTCTGGCTAGCGGGATCCACGAGCAGTACTTC. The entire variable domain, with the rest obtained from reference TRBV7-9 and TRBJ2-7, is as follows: DTGVSQNPRHKITKRGQNVTFRCDPISEHNRLYWYRQTLGQGPEFLTYFQNEAQLEKSRLLSDRFSAERPKGSFSTLEIQRTEQGDSAMYLCASTFLASGIHEQYFGPGTRLTVT.

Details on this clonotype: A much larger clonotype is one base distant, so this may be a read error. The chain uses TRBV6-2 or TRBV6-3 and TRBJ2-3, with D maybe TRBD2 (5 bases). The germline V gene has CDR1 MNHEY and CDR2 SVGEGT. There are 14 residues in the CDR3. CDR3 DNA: TGTGCCAGCACCGAGGGCCCAGACACAGATACGGAGTATTTT. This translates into CASTEGPDTDTEYF.

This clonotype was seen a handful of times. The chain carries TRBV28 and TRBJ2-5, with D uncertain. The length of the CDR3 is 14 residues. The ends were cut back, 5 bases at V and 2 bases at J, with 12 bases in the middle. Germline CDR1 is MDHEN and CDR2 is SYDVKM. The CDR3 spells CASSPGGTQETQYF. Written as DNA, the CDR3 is TGTGCCAGCAGTCCCGGCGGTACACAAGAGACCCAGTACTTC. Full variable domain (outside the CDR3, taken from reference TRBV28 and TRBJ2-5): DVKVTQSSRYLVKRTGEKVFLECVQDMDHENMFWYRQDPGLGLRLIYFSYDVKMKEKGDIPEGYSVSREKKERFSLILESASTNQTSMYLCASSPGGTQETQYFGPGTRLLVL.

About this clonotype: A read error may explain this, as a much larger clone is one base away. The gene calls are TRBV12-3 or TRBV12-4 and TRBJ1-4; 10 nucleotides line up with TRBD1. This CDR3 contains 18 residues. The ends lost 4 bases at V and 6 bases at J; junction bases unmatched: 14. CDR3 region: CASSSRDRGVWSDEKLFF. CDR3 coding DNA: TGTGCCAGCAGTTCCCGGGACAGGGGAGTTTGGTCTGATGAAAAACTGTTTTTT.

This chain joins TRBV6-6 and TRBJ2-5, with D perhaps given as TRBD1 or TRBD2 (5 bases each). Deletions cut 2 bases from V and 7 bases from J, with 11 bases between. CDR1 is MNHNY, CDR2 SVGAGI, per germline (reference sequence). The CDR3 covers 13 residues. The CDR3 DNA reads TGTGCCAGCAGTTACCTCAGTGGGGGGACCCAGTACTTC. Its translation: CASSYLSGGTQYF.

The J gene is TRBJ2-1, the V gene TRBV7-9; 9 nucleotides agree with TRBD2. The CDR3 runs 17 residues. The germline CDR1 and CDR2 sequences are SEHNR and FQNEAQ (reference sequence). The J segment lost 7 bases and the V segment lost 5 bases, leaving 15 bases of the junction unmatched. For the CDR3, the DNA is TGTGCCAGCAGCCCTAGGAGGATTAGCGGGGGATATAATGAGCAGTTCTTC. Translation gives CASSPRRISGGYNEQFF.

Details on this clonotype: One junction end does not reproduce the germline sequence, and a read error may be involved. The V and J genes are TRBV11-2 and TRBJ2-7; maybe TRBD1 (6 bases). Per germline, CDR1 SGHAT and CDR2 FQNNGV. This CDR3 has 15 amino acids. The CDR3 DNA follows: TGTGCCAGCAGCGAGGGCAGGGGTACATCCTACGAGCGGTACTTC. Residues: CASSEGRGTSYERYF.

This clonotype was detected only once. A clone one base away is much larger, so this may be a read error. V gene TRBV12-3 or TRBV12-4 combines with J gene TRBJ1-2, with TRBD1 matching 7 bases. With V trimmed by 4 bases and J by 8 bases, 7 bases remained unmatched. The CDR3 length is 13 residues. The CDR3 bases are TGTGCCAGCAGTTCGGACAGGTCGTGGGGCTACACCTTC. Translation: CASSSDRSWGYTF.

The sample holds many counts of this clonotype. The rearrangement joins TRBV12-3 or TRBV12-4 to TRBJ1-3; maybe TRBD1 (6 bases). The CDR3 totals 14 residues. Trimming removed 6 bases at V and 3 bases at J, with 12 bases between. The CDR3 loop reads CASRSSTGGNTIYF. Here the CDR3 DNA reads TGTGCCAGCAGATCCTCGACAGGTGGAAACACCATATATTTT.

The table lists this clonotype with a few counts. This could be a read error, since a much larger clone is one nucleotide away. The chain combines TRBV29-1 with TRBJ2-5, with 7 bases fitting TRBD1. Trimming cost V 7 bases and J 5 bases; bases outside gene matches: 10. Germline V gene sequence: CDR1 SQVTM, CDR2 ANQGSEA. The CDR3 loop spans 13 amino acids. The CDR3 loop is CSAPQGLLETQYF. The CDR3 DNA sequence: TGCAGCGCTCCACAGGGGCTGTTGGAGACCCAGTACTTC. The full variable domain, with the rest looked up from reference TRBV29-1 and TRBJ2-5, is SAVISQKPSRDICQRGTSLTIQCQVDSQVTMMFWYRQQPGQSLTLIATANQGSEATYESGFVIDKFPISRPNLTFSTLTVSNMSPEDSSIYLCSAPQGLLETQYFGPGTRLLVL.

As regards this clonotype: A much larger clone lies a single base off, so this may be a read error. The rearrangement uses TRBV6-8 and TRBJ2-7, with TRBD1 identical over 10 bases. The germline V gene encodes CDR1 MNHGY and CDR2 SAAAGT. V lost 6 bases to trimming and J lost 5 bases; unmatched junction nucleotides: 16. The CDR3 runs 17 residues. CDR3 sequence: CASRPRYPGQGEDEQYF. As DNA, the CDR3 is TGTGCCAGCAGACCCCGTTACCCCGGACAGGGGGAAGACGAGCAGTACTTC.